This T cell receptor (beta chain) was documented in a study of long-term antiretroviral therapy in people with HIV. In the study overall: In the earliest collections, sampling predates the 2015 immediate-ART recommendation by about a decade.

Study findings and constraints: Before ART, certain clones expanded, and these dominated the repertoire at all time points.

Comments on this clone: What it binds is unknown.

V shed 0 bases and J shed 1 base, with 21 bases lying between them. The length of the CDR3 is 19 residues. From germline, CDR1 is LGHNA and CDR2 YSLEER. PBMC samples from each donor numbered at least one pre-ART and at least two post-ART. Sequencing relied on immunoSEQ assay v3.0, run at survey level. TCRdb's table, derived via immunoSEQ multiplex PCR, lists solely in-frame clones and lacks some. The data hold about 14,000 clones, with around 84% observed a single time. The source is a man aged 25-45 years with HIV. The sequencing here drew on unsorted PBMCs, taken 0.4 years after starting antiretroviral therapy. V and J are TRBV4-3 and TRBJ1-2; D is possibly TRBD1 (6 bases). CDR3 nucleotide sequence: TGCGCCAGCAGCCAAGATGCACTTCAGCGGGGGGGGCTTAACTATGGCTACACCTTC. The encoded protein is CASSQDALQRGGLNYGYTF.